These T cell receptor beta chains were read from a single sample in a study of cytomegalovirus exposure and HLA in healthy donors. TCRdb keeps only in-frame clones here, not all; method: immunoSEQ multiplex PCR. Seen here are about 200,000 clones, 9.5% to 15% observed once, and the top ten hold 7.8%. The sequencing sample was made of PBMCs. The receptors come from a man in his forties or fifties in good health and CMV-seropositive. CDR3s include the opening cysteine and the closing phenylalanine or tryptophan. The D gene is left open where the match is weak. Rows may omit the clone size; those that give it use once, few, many or a size class.

TRBJ1-1 TRBV2 few NA TGTGCCAGCACCCCTCTAAAGAACACTGAAGCTTTCTTT CASTPLKNTEAFF
TRBJ1-5 TRBV6-1 NA NA TGTGCCAGCAGTGAAATGGCAGGGCCCCAGCATTTT CASSEMAGPQHF
TRBJ1-2 TRBV2 NA TRBD1 TGTGCCAGCAGGGGGGGACAGGGCACTAACTATGGCTACACCTTC CASRGGQGTNYGYTF
TRBJ2-1 TRBV7-2 few NA TGTGCCAGCAGCCACATGGTTGAGCAGTTCTTC CASSHMVEQFF
TRBJ1-5 TRBV28 few NA TGTGCCAGCAAAAGGAACCGGGGTCAGCCCCAGCATTTT CASKRNRGQPQHF
TRBJ2-3 TRBV27 few NA TGTGCCAGCAGTTTTCAGGGGCGCGATACGCAGTATTTT CASSFQGRDTQYF
TRBJ1-6 TRBV5-1 NA NA TGCGCCAGCAGCTTGGATCACAGCGGGTCACCCCTCCACTTT CASSLDHSGSPLHF
TRBJ2-1 TRBV11-3 NA NA TGTGCCAGCAGCTTAGTTCTGGGTGGCGGTGAGCAGTTCTTC CASSLVLGGGEQFF
TRBJ2-3 TRBV7-2 few TRBD2 TGTGCCAGCAGCTTATTTCGGGCTAGCGGGGGATCCACAGATACGCAGTATTTT CASSLFRASGGSTDTQYF
TRBJ2-5 TRBV13 NA TRBD2 TGTGCCAGCAGCTTCTGGCGGGGGGACTCCCAAGAGACCCAGTACTTC CASSFWRGDSQETQYF
TRBJ1-5 TRBV7-9 few TRBD1 TGTGCCAGCAGTAATACAGGGGCCACAGGGTCGCCCCAGCATTTT CASSNTGATGSPQHF
TRBJ1-1 TRBV11-3 NA TRBD1 TGTGCCAGCAGCTTAGGTGGGACAGCGAACACTGAAGCTTTCTTT CASSLGGTANTEAFF
TRBJ1-2 TRBV28 NA NA TGTGCCAGCAGTTTATCAGGGGCTGGCTACACCTTC CASSLSGAGYTF
TRBJ1-2 TRBV9 NA NA TGTGCCAGCAGCGTAGGACAGGTGGGCGGCTACACCTTC CASSVGQVGGYTF
TRBJ1-2 TRBV19 few TRBD1 TGTGCCAGTAGTATTCCGGGACAGGGGAACTATGGCTACACCTTC CASSIPGQGNYGYTF
TRBJ2-1 TRBV7-2 NA TRBD1 TGTGCCAGCAGCCCCTGGACAGGACTCTCCTACAATGAGCAGTTCTTC CASSPWTGLSYNEQFF
TRBJ1-6 TRBV28 NA NA TGTGCCAGCAGTTTACAGTTTCGCTCACCCCTCCACTTT CASSLQFRSPLHF
TRBJ2-7 TRBV30 NA NA TGTGCCTGGAGGTCGGGGAGAGGGACCTACGAGCAGTACTTC CAWRSGRGTYEQYF
TRBJ2-5 TRBV27 NA TRBD2 TGTGCCAGCAGTCCTACTCTAGCGGGGGGAAAAGAGACCCAGTACTTC CASSPTLAGGKETQYF
TRBJ2-2 TRBV5-1 few TRBD1 TGCGCCAGCAATAGACAGGGGGCAGGGACCGGGGAGCTGTTTTTT CASNRQGAGTGELFF
TRBJ1-6 TRBV6-5 few NA TGTGCCAGCAGTTACAGCAGGGTTGAGTCACCCCTCCACTTT CASSYSRVESPLHF
TRBJ1-1 TRBV27 NA NA TGTGCCAGCAGTACCACCCGGGACTCCACTGAAGCTTTCTTT CASSTTRDSTEAFF
TRBJ1-1 TRBV18 NA NA TGTGCCAGCTCACAATTCACAGGTACAGCGAACACTGAAGCTTTCTTT CASSQFTGTANTEAFF
TRBJ1-4 TRBV6-1 NA TRBD1 TGTGCCAGCAGTGTGTCAAGTTGGTTTGGCAGGGGGAATGAAAAACTGTTTTTT CASSVSSWFGRGNEKLFF
TRBJ2-7 TRBV6-5 NA NA TGTGCCAGCAGTAGCGACCGAGCAGCCTACGAGCAGTACTTC CASSSDRAAYEQYF
TRBJ2-5 TRBV5-4 few TRBD2 TGTGCCAGCAGCTTGTCCAGCGGGGGAGTAGAGACCCAGTACTTC CASSLSSGGVETQYF
TRBJ1-6 TRBV6-5 many NA TGTGCCAGCTGGGAGTATCATAATTCACCCCTCCACTTT CASWEYHNSPLHF
TRBJ1-6 TRBV5-6 few TRBD1 TGTGCCAGCAGCTTGGACAGGGGGTCGAATAATTCACCCCTCCACTTT CASSLDRGSNNSPLHF
TRBJ2-2 TRBV9 NA TRBD2 TGTGCCAGCAGCGTAGTAGGGGGGACTAGATGGGCCGGGGAGCTGTTTTTT CASSVVGGTRWAGELFF
TRBJ1-1 TRBV4-2 few TRBD1 TGTGCCAGCAGCCTCGGACAGGGGGAGTCTGAAGCTTTCTTT CASSLGQGESEAFF
TRBJ1-1 TRBV7-2 few NA TGTGCCAGCAGCTTAGCCACAGGGAGGAACACTGAAGCTTTCTTT CASSLATGRNTEAFF
TRBJ2-3 TRBV9 NA NA TGTGCCAGCAGCGCCGGGCGGGGATCAAGCCCTAGCACAGATACGCAGTATTTT CASSAGRGSSPSTDTQYF
TRBJ1-5 TRBV23-1 NA TRBD1 TGCGCCAGCAGTCAATCGCGGCAGGGGGCCAGCAATCAGCCCCAGCATTTT CASSQSRQGASNQPQHF
TRBJ2-1 TRBV4-3 few TRBD1 TGCGCCAGCAGCCAAGAAGGGACAGGGATCAATGAGCAGTTCTTC CASSQEGTGINEQFF
TRBJ1-5 TRBV10-3 NA TRBD1 TGTGCCATCAGTGATGACAGGGGTAAGCCCCAGCATTTT CAISDDRGKPQHF
TRBJ2-5 TRBV11-3 few NA TGTGCCAGCAGCTCTACAACACGGGGTTCCGAGACCCAGTACTTC CASSSTTRGSETQYF
TRBJ1-2 TRBV7-9 few TRBD1 TGTGCCAGCAGCTCTGGGTGGGACAGTGACCGACTCGACTATGGCTACACCTTC CASSSGWDSDRLDYGYTF
TRBJ2-5 TRBV2 few TRBD2 TGTGCCAGCAGGAGAAGCGGGGGCACCGCAGAGACCCAGTACTTC CASRRSGGTAETQYF
TRBJ2-2 TRBV5-1 NA TRBD2 TGCGCCAGCAGCAGGACTAGCCGAGACACCGGGGAGCTGTTTTTT CASSRTSRDTGELFF
TRBJ2-7 TRBV6-5 NA TRBD1 TGTGCCAGCAGTGTCGGACAGGGGTCCTACGAGCAGTACTTC CASSVGQGSYEQYF
TRBJ2-1 TRBV5-4 NA TRBD1 TGTGCCAGCAGCCCGGGACAGGGGGACAATGAGCAGTTCTTC CASSPGQGDNEQFF
TRBJ1-2 TRBV5-6 NA TRBD1 TGTGCCAGCAGACTGACAGGGTCGGGCAGCTACACCTTC CASRLTGSGSYTF
TRBJ1-2 TRBV4-3 NA TRBD1 TGCGCCAGCAGCCCCCAGCGGTCCCACCCGGGACAGGGGACCCTGGGGAGCTACACCTTC CASSPQRSHPGQGTLGSYTF
TRBJ2-2 TRBV12-5 few TRBD1 TGTGCTAGTGGTTCCTCCTCGGACAGGGAGAAAACCGGGGAGCTGTTTTTT CASGSSSDREKTGELFF
TRBJ2-7 TRBV6-5 NA NA TGTGCCAGCACCCAGGTAGGGGGTGGCTACGAGCAGTACTTC CASTQVGGGYEQYF